Listed below are T cell receptor beta chains from one sample, sequenced in a study of blood T cell repertoires in COVID-19. TCRdb's table, derived via immunoSEQ multiplex PCR, lists solely in-frame clones and lacks some. The repertoire holds about 170,000 clones, with approximately 79% as singletons. Sequencing was performed on peripheral blood. The receptors shown here come from a woman older than 75 with acute or convalescent COVID-19. Both conserved end residues are part of each CDR3. A D gene is named only where the DNA matches it firmly. Rows may omit the clone size; those that give it use once, few, many or a size class.

v_call: TRBV9
clone_size: .
d_call: TRBD1
j_call: TRBJ2-1
cdr3_nt: TGTGCCAGCAGCGACAGGGGATCATACAATGAGCAGTTCTTC
cdr3_aa: CASSDRGSYNEQFF

v_call: TRBV11-3
clone_size: .
d_call: .
j_call: TRBJ2-3
cdr3_nt: TGTGCCAGCAGCCATGGCACAGATACGCAGTATTTT
cdr3_aa: CASSHGTDTQYF

v_call: TRBV5-4
clone_size: .
d_call: TRBD2
j_call: TRBJ2-7
cdr3_nt: TGTGCCAGCAGCTTGGAAACTAGCGGATCCTACGAGCAGTACTTC
cdr3_aa: CASSLETSGSYEQYF

v_call: TRBV5-1
clone_size: .
d_call: TRBD1
j_call: TRBJ2-7
cdr3_nt: TGCGCCAGCAGCTTGCGACAGGGGCGATACTCCTACGAGCAGTACTTC
cdr3_aa: CASSLRQGRYSYEQYF

v_call: TRBV19
clone_size: few
d_call: TRBD1
j_call: TRBJ1-2
cdr3_nt: TGTGCCAGTACCCGGGACAGGGGAAATGGCTACACCTTC
cdr3_aa: CASTRDRGNGYTF

v_call: TRBV9
clone_size: .
d_call: .
j_call: TRBJ2-2
cdr3_nt: TGTGCCAGCAGCGTACGTCAGGGCACCGGGGAGCTGTTTTTT
cdr3_aa: CASSVRQGTGELFF

v_call: TRBV6-5
clone_size: .
d_call: TRBD1
j_call: TRBJ2-4
cdr3_nt: TGTGCCAGCAGCCCCGGGACAGGATCCCTTCATAGTGGGTACTTC
cdr3_aa: CASSPGTGSLHSGYF

v_call: TRBV24-1
clone_size: few
d_call: .
j_call: TRBJ2-7
cdr3_nt: TGTGCCACCAGTGATCCCAGGGACGAGCAGTACTTC
cdr3_aa: CATSDPRDEQYF

v_call: TRBV5-1
clone_size: .
d_call: TRBD1
j_call: TRBJ1-4
cdr3_nt: TGCGCCAGCCGGACAGGAGATAATGAAAAACTGTTTTTT
cdr3_aa: CASRTGDNEKLFF

v_call: TRBV28
clone_size: .
d_call: .
j_call: TRBJ1-1
cdr3_nt: TGTGCCAGCAGCCCAGGACAGCACAACACTGAAGCTTTCTTT
cdr3_aa: CASSPGQHNTEAFF

v_call: TRBV2
clone_size: .
d_call: .
j_call: TRBJ1-4
cdr3_nt: TGTGCCACCATACGCGAGGCAACTAATGAAAAACTGTTTTTT
cdr3_aa: CATIREATNEKLFF

v_call: TRBV27
clone_size: .
d_call: .
j_call: TRBJ2-7
cdr3_nt: TGTGCCAGCAGTTTAACAGACCCTGTAGTAAGCTCCTACGAGCAGTACTTC
cdr3_aa: CASSLTDPVVSSYEQYF

v_call: TRBV11-3
clone_size: once
d_call: .
j_call: TRBJ1-5
cdr3_nt: TGTGCCAGCAGTTGGACGAAGGGGCGGGGTCAGCCCCAGCATTTT
cdr3_aa: CASSWTKGRGQPQHF

v_call: TRBV5-1
clone_size: .
d_call: .
j_call: TRBJ2-3
cdr3_nt: TGCGCCAGCAGTCGACGGGAGACCGGATCAGATACGCAGTATTTT
cdr3_aa: CASSRRETGSDTQYF

v_call: TRBV27
clone_size: .
d_call: .
j_call: TRBJ1-5
cdr3_nt: TGTGCCAGCAGCCTCTCCAGTCATAGCAATCAGCCCCAGCATTTT
cdr3_aa: CASSLSSHSNQPQHF

v_call: TRBV5-1
clone_size: few
d_call: TRBD1
j_call: TRBJ2-1
cdr3_nt: TGCGCCAGCAGCTTGTCGACAGGGGGTACCCGACTGGGGCAGTTCTTC
cdr3_aa: CASSLSTGGTRLGQFF

v_call: TRBV6-1
clone_size: .
d_call: .
j_call: TRBJ2-7
cdr3_nt: TGTGCCAGCAGTGAACCCCCCGGACGCGGGATTTCCGAGCAGTACTTC
cdr3_aa: CASSEPPGRGISEQYF

v_call: TRBV2
clone_size: .
d_call: .
j_call: TRBJ2-2
cdr3_nt: TGTGCCAGCACAGGGGATGATTCGTACGGGGAGCTGTTTTTT
cdr3_aa: CASTGDDSYGELFF

v_call: TRBV9
clone_size: .
d_call: TRBD1
j_call: TRBJ1-6
cdr3_nt: TGTGCCAGCAGCTATCTCCCGGACAGGGGGAATTCACCCCTCCACTTT
cdr3_aa: CASSYLPDRGNSPLHF

v_call: TRBV9
clone_size: .
d_call: .
j_call: TRBJ2-1
cdr3_nt: TGTGCCAGCAGCCCCCGGACTGGCCTTGACGACGACAATGAGCAGTTCTTC
cdr3_aa: CASSPRTGLDDDNEQFF

v_call: TRBV27
clone_size: .
d_call: .
j_call: TRBJ1-4
cdr3_nt: TGTGCCAGCAGTTTCCAGGGGTTGAATGAAAAACTGTTTTTT
cdr3_aa: CASSFQGLNEKLFF

v_call: TRBV28
clone_size: once
d_call: TRBD2
j_call: TRBJ2-7
cdr3_nt: TGTGCCAGCAGGGGGCTCGGGACCCCACGGGGGGTAACTAGCGGGAGTCCATACGAGCAGTACTTC
cdr3_aa: CASRGLGTPRGVTSGSPYEQYF

v_call: TRBV28
clone_size: .
d_call: .
j_call: TRBJ2-3
cdr3_nt: TGTGCCAGCAGCCGGGCCGGAGGTACGCAGTATTTT
cdr3_aa: CASSRAGGTQYF

v_call: TRBV6-5
clone_size: .
d_call: .
j_call: TRBJ2-2
cdr3_nt: TGTGCCAGCAGGGCTCTGGGGTCTTTGCACGGGGAGCTGTTTTTT
cdr3_aa: CASRALGSLHGELFF

v_call: TRBV27
clone_size: .
d_call: .
j_call: TRBJ1-1
cdr3_nt: TGTGCCAGCAGGCGAGACAGGAGGAACACTGAAGCTTTCTTT
cdr3_aa: CASRRDRRNTEAFF

v_call: TRBV30
clone_size: .
d_call: TRBD1
j_call: TRBJ1-1
cdr3_nt: TGTGCCTGGAGTAAGACAGGGGGAATGTGGACTGAAGCTTTCTTT
cdr3_aa: CAWSKTGGMWTEAFF

v_call: TRBV6-2/TRBV6-3
clone_size: .
d_call: TRBD2
j_call: TRBJ2-3
cdr3_nt: TGTGCCAGCAGTTACTCTTACTTTAGGCGGGAGTATGGGACAGATACGCAGTATTTT
cdr3_aa: CASSYSYFRREYGTDTQYF

v_call: TRBV7-9
clone_size: few
d_call: .
j_call: TRBJ1-1
cdr3_nt: TGTGCCAGCAGCTCCAAAAGCACTAACACTGAAGCTTTCTTT
cdr3_aa: CASSSKSTNTEAFF

v_call: TRBV28
clone_size: .
d_call: TRBD1
j_call: TRBJ2-3
cdr3_nt: TGTGCCAGCAGTTCATCGACAGGGCTGACAGATACGCAGTATTTT
cdr3_aa: CASSSSTGLTDTQYF

v_call: TRBV18
clone_size: .
d_call: TRBD1
j_call: TRBJ1-2
cdr3_nt: TGTGCCAGCTCATCAGGGGGGCTTGACTATGGCTACACCTTC
cdr3_aa: CASSSGGLDYGYTF

v_call: TRBV5-1
clone_size: .
d_call: TRBD2
j_call: TRBJ2-7
cdr3_nt: TGCGCCAGCAGCTTGGTTCGTGCGGGGGACGACTACGAGCAGTACTTC
cdr3_aa: CASSLVRAGDDYEQYF

v_call: TRBV30
clone_size: .
d_call: TRBD1
j_call: TRBJ2-2
cdr3_nt: TGTGCCTGGAGTGTAGAGGGAACAGGGGTCGGCGGGGAGCTGTTTTTT
cdr3_aa: CAWSVEGTGVGGELFF

v_call: TRBV7-9
clone_size: .
d_call: TRBD2
j_call: TRBJ2-7
cdr3_nt: TGTGCCAGCACCATAACTAGCGCATACACCTACGAGCAGTACTTC
cdr3_aa: CASTITSAYTYEQYF

v_call: TRBV12-3/TRBV12-4
clone_size: .
d_call: TRBD2
j_call: TRBJ2-1
cdr3_nt: TGTGCCACGCGACTAGCGGACAATGAGCAGTTCTTC
cdr3_aa: CATRLADNEQFF

v_call: TRBV28
clone_size: .
d_call: .
j_call: TRBJ2-7
cdr3_nt: TGTGCCAGCAGGGCTTTATACGAGCAGTACTTC
cdr3_aa: CASRALYEQYF

v_call: TRBV6-5
clone_size: once
d_call: .
j_call: TRBJ2-7
cdr3_nt: TGTGCCAGCAGAAGGCCTGGACTCCCTCAGTACTTC
cdr3_aa: CASRRPGLPQYF

v_call: TRBV24-1
clone_size: .
d_call: .
j_call: TRBJ1-4
cdr3_nt: TGTGCCACCAGCGAAGGGAGGGGTAATGAAAAACTGTTTTTT
cdr3_aa: CATSEGRGNEKLFF

v_call: TRBV6-2/TRBV6-3
clone_size: .
d_call: .
j_call: TRBJ1-4
cdr3_nt: TGTGCCAGCAGTTACGGGGGCCTCGGGAACGAAAAACTGTTTTTT
cdr3_aa: CASSYGGLGNEKLFF

v_call: TRBV7-9
clone_size: .
d_call: TRBD2
j_call: TRBJ2-2
cdr3_nt: TGTGCCAGCAGCTTAGCTCGCGGGAGCCCGAACACCGGGGAGCTGTTTTTT
cdr3_aa: CASSLARGSPNTGELFF

v_call: TRBV6-5
clone_size: .
d_call: .
j_call: TRBJ2-7
cdr3_nt: TGTGCCAGCAGCAGACCTACGAGGGACGAGCAGTACTTC
cdr3_aa: CASSRPTRDEQYF

v_call: TRBV9
clone_size: .
d_call: TRBD2
j_call: TRBJ2-3
cdr3_nt: TGTGCCAGCAGCGTAAAGGCTAGCGGGAGGAAGACAGATACGCAGTATTTT
cdr3_aa: CASSVKASGRKTDTQYF

v_call: TRBV5-1
clone_size: few
d_call: .
j_call: TRBJ1-5
cdr3_nt: TGCGCCAGCAGCTTGGCCTCGGGGAGCAATCAGCCCCAGCATTTT
cdr3_aa: CASSLASGSNQPQHF

v_call: TRBV19
clone_size: .
d_call: TRBD1
j_call: TRBJ2-3
cdr3_nt: TGTGCCAGTAGCCTCCAACAGGGGAGCACAGATACGCAGTATTTT
cdr3_aa: CASSLQQGSTDTQYF

v_call: TRBV2
clone_size: .
d_call: TRBD1
j_call: TRBJ1-2
cdr3_nt: TGTGCCAGTCAGACAGGGGATAACTATGGCTACACCTTC
cdr3_aa: CASQTGDNYGYTF

v_call: TRBV28
clone_size: .
d_call: TRBD1
j_call: TRBJ2-3
cdr3_nt: TGTGCCAGCAGTCCAGGACAGGGGGAAGATACGCAGTATTTT
cdr3_aa: CASSPGQGEDTQYF

v_call: TRBV27
clone_size: .
d_call: TRBD1
j_call: TRBJ1-1
cdr3_nt: TGTGCCAGCAGCGACCAGCAGACAGGGCTCGACACTGAAGCTTTCTTT
cdr3_aa: CASSDQQTGLDTEAFF

v_call: TRBV29-1
clone_size: .
d_call: .
j_call: TRBJ2-2
cdr3_nt: TGCAGCACCCAGACAAGTTTGAACACCGGGGAGCTGTTTTTT
cdr3_aa: CSTQTSLNTGELFF

v_call: TRBV30
clone_size: few
d_call: TRBD2
j_call: TRBJ2-7
cdr3_nt: TGTGCCTGGGCGGGAGGGCCCCACGAGCAGTACTTC
cdr3_aa: CAWAGGPHEQYF

v_call: TRBV19
clone_size: .
d_call: TRBD1
j_call: TRBJ1-3
cdr3_nt: TGTGCATCGGAGGACAGGACCCCTGGAAACACCATATATTTT
cdr3_aa: CASEDRTPGNTIYF

v_call: TRBV5-1
clone_size: .
d_call: TRBD1
j_call: TRBJ1-1
cdr3_nt: TGCGCCAGCAGGGCGGGACAGGGTAAGACTGAAGCTTTCTTT
cdr3_aa: CASRAGQGKTEAFF

v_call: TRBV6-6
clone_size: few
d_call: TRBD2
j_call: TRBJ2-7
cdr3_nt: TGTGCCAGCAGTCCCTCAAGGGATAGCGGGAGGGTAGACGACGAGCAGTACTTC
cdr3_aa: CASSPSRDSGRVDDEQYF

v_call: TRBV9
clone_size: many
d_call: .
j_call: TRBJ2-5
cdr3_nt: TGTGCCAGCAGCGTAGAGGACAGCTGGGAGACCCAGTACTTC
cdr3_aa: CASSVEDSWETQYF